Below, 27 T cell receptor beta chains from the same sample are listed, as sequenced in a study of blood T cell repertoires in COVID-19. The data were produced by immunoSEQ multiplex PCR, yet TCRdb's version contains in-frame clones alone and is incomplete. The table lists around 200,000 clones, approximately 85% of them singletons. The specimen sequenced was PBMCs or T cells enriched from blood (not recorded which). The source is a man aged 40-50 years with acute COVID-19.

The chain joins TRBV28 to TRBJ2-1, with D possibly being TRBD2 (6 bases). Germline lookup yields CDR1 MDHEN and CDR2 SYDVKM. The V end was cut by 6 bases, the J end by 7 bases, with 22 bases between. CDR3 size: 16 residues. CDR3 residues: CASSPSRLGRRNEQFF. The DNA of the CDR3 is TGTGCCAGCAGCCCTTCCCGACTAGGCCGAAGGAATGAGCAGTTCTTC.

This clone was counted between two and nine times. The rearrangement uses TRBV2 and TRBJ2-2; D unclear. The CDR3 spans 15 residues. V lost 2 bases to trimming and J lost 2 bases, with 9 bases between them. Germline CDR1 and CDR2: SNHLY and FYNNEI. CDR3 DNA: TGTGCCAGCAGTGAACGTGAGGTCAACACCGGGGAGCTGTTTTTT. This sequence encodes CASSEREVNTGELFF. Supplemented by reference TRBV2 and TRBJ2-2, the full variable domain reads EPEVTQTPSHQVTQMGQEVILRCVPISNHLYFYWYRQILGQKVEFLVSFYNNEISEKSEIFDDQFSVERPDGSNFTLKIRSTKLEDSAMYFCASSEREVNTGELFFGEGSRLTVL.

This chain uses TRBV27 with TRBJ2-3; TRBD2 aligns across 7 bases. The CDR3 length is 17 residues. Germline V gene lookup returns CDR1 MNHEY and CDR2 SMNVEV (reference sequence). After removal of 5 bases from V and 4 bases from J, the junction contained 15 bases not matched to a gene. The DNA of the CDR3 is TGTGCCAGCAGTCCGTACGTTCGCGGGAGTTTTGCAGATACGCAGTATTTT. Protein product: CASSPYVRGSFADTQYF.

The chain has TRBV6-2 or TRBV6-3 and TRBJ2-1, with D perhaps TRBD1 (6 bases). Germline loops: CDR1 MNHEY, CDR2 SVGEGT. There are 15 residues in the CDR3. V lost 2 bases and J 6 bases, leaving 14 bases between the germline ends. The CDR3 sequence: CASSYLEGRGNEQFF. CDR3 in DNA: TGTGCCAGCAGTTACCTTGAGGGCAGGGGCAATGAGCAGTTCTTC.

The chain is built from TRBV9 and TRBJ2-3, with D possibly TRBD2 on 6 matching bases. V dropped 4 bases and J dropped 4 bases, with 13 bases sitting between them. Germline CDR1 reads SGDLS; CDR2 reads YYNGEE. CDR3 length: 14 residues. CDR3 nucleotides: TGTGCCAGCAGCCTTTACGGGAGTGCAGATACGCAGTATTTT. This translates into CASSLYGSADTQYF.

The rearrangement joins TRBV28 to TRBJ1-2, with 7 bases aligning to TRBD1. CDR1 MDHEN and CDR2 SYDVKM come from the germline V gene. V lost 7 bases to trimming and J lost 8 bases; unmatched junction nucleotides: 10. CDR3 length: 13 amino acids. The CDR3 nucleotides read TGTGCCAGCACTAGGACAGGATCTTTAGGCTACACCTTC. The encoded protein is CASTRTGSLGYTF.

The rearrangement links TRBV28 to TRBJ1-4; the match to TRBD1 covers 9 bases. The V gene end was trimmed by 6 bases and the J gene end by 7 bases; junction bases not matched to a gene: 6. Germline V CDR1 and CDR2: MDHEN, SYDVKM. The CDR3 loop spans 14 amino acids. The CDR3 spells CASSRGTGREKLFF. As DNA, the CDR3 is TGTGCCAGCAGCCGCGGGACAGGGCGTGAAAAACTGTTTTTT.

This clone appeared a single time. The chain links TRBV2 to TRBJ1-1; D is possibly TRBD1 (6 bases). Germline CDR1 is SNHLY and CDR2 is FYNNEI. The CDR3 loop spans 12 amino acids. The V and J ends lost 6 bases and 4 bases respectively, with 9 bases between them. The CDR3 nucleotides are TGTGCCAGCAGGCAGGGGACCACTGAAGCTTTCTTT. It is translated as CASRQGTTEAFF.

The chain carries TRBV3-1 (or the pseudogene TRBV3-2) and TRBJ2-1; D is unclear. Germline values: CDR1 LGHDT, CDR2 YNNKEL (reference sequence). V was shortened by 0 bases and J by 7 bases, with 10 bases between the two germline ends. The CDR3 has 14 amino acids. CDR3 loop: CASSQEERWNEQFF. The CDR3 region has the DNA TGTGCCAGCAGCCAAGAAGAGAGATGGAATGAGCAGTTCTTC.

J is TRBJ1-2 and V is TRBV24-1; TRBD1 matches 9 bases. This CDR3 comprises 14 residues. Germline V gene sequence: CDR1 KGHDR, CDR2 SFDVKD. Trimming at V came to 3 bases and at J to 8 bases, leaving 6 bases not matched to a gene. CDR3 sequence reads: CATSDPGQGNGYTF. The CDR3 region has the DNA TGTGCCACCAGTGATCCGGGACAGGGAAACGGCTACACCTTC.

A single count supports this clone. The rearrangement links TRBV19 to TRBJ2-5, with D perhaps matching TRBD1 (6 bases). Germline CDR1 LNHDA, CDR2 SQIVND (reference sequence). V gave up 4 bases and J gave up 7 bases, with 16 bases separating them. The CDR3 loop spans 14 amino acids. The CDR3 DNA is TGTGCCAGTAGTACACCACAGGGACCGGGGACCCAGTACTTC. This sequence encodes CASSTPQGPGTQYF.

The chain joins TRBV19 to TRBJ2-5, with TRBD1 matching over 8 bases. Germline-derived CDR1 and CDR2 are LNHDA and SQIVND (reference sequence). This CDR3 is built from 13 residues. J gave up 6 bases and V 4 bases, and 4 bases lay outside the gene matches. The CDR3 spells CASSTQGAQTQYF. The DNA for the CDR3 is TGTGCCAGTAGTACTCAGGGGGCGCAGACCCAGTACTTC. Supplemented by reference TRBV19 and TRBJ2-5, the full variable domain reads DGGITQSPKYLFRKEGQNVTLSCEQNLNHDAMYWYRQDPGQGLRLIYYSQIVNDFQKGDIAEGYSVSREKKESFPLTVTSAQKNPTAFYLCASSTQGAQTQYFGPGTRLLVL.

The rearrangement links TRBV9 to TRBJ2-5, with a possible D match to TRBD2 (5 bases). The V end was cut by 7 bases, the J end by 2 bases, with 15 bases between. The CDR3 covers 14 residues. CDR1 is SGDLS, CDR2 YYNGEE, per germline. The chain's CDR3 is CASALGGLQETQYF. The CDR3 nucleotides are TGTGCCAGCGCCCTAGGAGGACTGCAAGAGACCCAGTACTTC.

The chain joins TRBV19 to TRBJ2-6; no clear D. The CDR3 has 16 residues. The V end lost 9 bases, the J end lost 1 base, and 16 bases lay between the germline ends. Germline-derived CDR1 and CDR2 are LNHDA and SQIVND (reference sequence). The CDR3 protein is CASHPLLISGANVLTF. Here the CDR3 DNA reads TGTGCCAGCCATCCTTTACTCATATCTGGGGCCAACGTCCTGACTTTC.

The V call is TRBV7-2, the J call TRBJ1-3, with D possibly TRBD1 on 6 matching bases. This CDR3 comprises 15 residues. Per the germline V gene, CDR1 is SGHTA and CDR2 is FQGNSA. V dropped 0 bases and J dropped 10 bases, with 16 bases sitting between them. CDR3 sequence (DNA): TGTGCCAGCAGCTTAGCGACAGGTTACTTCGTAACCATATATTTT. It yields the protein CASSLATGYFVTIYF.

The V and J genes are TRBV6-5 and TRBJ1-1; TRBD1 aligns across 7 bases. Germline V gene data show CDR1 as MNHEY and CDR2 as SVGAGI. The junction had 4 bases not matched to a gene; V was cut back by 2 bases and J by 1 base. This CDR3 region has 15 residues. The CDR3 nucleotides read TGTGCCAGCAGTTACGATCGGACAGGGAACACTGAAGCTTTCTTT. It codes for CASSYDRTGNTEAFF.

The genes are TRBV7-9 and TRBJ2-2; 7 bases are shared with TRBD2. With 5 bases clipped from V and 6 bases from J, the junction kept 6 bases outside the gene matches. The CDR3 is made up of 14 amino acids. Germline CDR1 and CDR2: SEHNR and FQNEAQ (reference sequence). The CDR3 bases are TGTGCCAGCAGCCCGGGACTACCACCCGGGGAGCTGTTTTTT. Protein: CASSPGLPPGELFF.

The CDR3 protein is CASSDKGLDTGELFF. In DNA form, the CDR3 reads TGTGCCAGCAGTGATAAGGGGCTGGACACCGGGGAGCTGTTTTTT. V usage is TRBV2 and J usage is TRBJ2-2; D might be TRBD1 (5 bases). V was clipped by 3 bases and J by 3 bases, with 11 bases between them. CDR3 length: 15 residues. Germline CDR1 reads SNHLY; CDR2 reads FYNNEI.

V is TRBV15 and J is TRBJ2-2, with 7 bases identical to TRBD1. The V segment lost 4 bases and the J segment 6 bases; nucleotides outside the gene matches: 17. CDR3 length equals 18 residues. Germline V gene sequence: CDR1 LNHNV, CDR2 YYDKDF (reference sequence). CDR3 sequence (DNA): TGTGCCACCAGCACGCCCCCTGGGCGACAGGGAAGATCCGGGGAGCTGTTTTTT. This translates into CATSTPPGRQGRSGELFF.

This chain links TRBV4-2 with TRBJ2-2; maybe TRBD2 (5 bases). Trimming cost V 3 bases and J 4 bases, with 9 bases left between them. Germline lookup yields CDR1 LGHNA and CDR2 YNFKEQ. The CDR3 runs 14 residues. The DNA for the CDR3 is TGTGCCAGCAGCCAGGACTGGGGCACCGGGGAGCTGTTTTTT. The encoded protein is CASSQDWGTGELFF.

This chain's CDR3 is CASSIAGAYEQYF. CDR3 DNA: TGTGCCAGCAGTATAGCGGGAGCCTACGAGCAGTACTTC. The chain recombines TRBV27 with TRBJ2-7; TRBD2 agrees at 9 bases. Per the germline V gene, CDR1 is MNHEY and CDR2 is SMNVEV (reference sequence). The ends lost 5 bases at V and 2 bases at J; junction bases unmatched: 1. The CDR3 spans 13 residues.

The chain employs TRBV28 and TRBJ1-2; 12 positions match TRBD1. Per the germline V gene, CDR1 is MDHEN and CDR2 is SYDVKM. Trimming cost V 6 bases and J 6 bases; bases outside gene matches: 2. This CDR3 region has 13 residues. CDR3 nucleotides: TGTGCCAGCAGGGGGGACAGGGGGCATGGCTACACCTTC. It yields the protein CASRGDRGHGYTF.

This chain uses TRBV7-8 with TRBJ2-1; 7 bases map to TRBD1. The trim removed 3 bases at V and 8 bases at J, leaving 13 bases unmatched. The CDR3 has 16 residues. CDR1 SGHVS and CDR2 FQNEAQ come from the germline V gene. The CDR3: CASSLLRTGRKDEQFF. CDR3 sequence (DNA): TGTGCCAGCAGCTTGCTCCGGACAGGAAGGAAGGATGAGCAGTTCTTC. Supplemented by reference TRBV7-8 and TRBJ2-1, the full variable domain reads GAGVSQSPRYKVAKRGQDVALRCDPISGHVSLFWYQQALGQGPEFLTYFQNEAQLDKSGLPSDRFFAERPEGSVSTLKIQRTQQEDSAVYLCASSLLRTGRKDEQFFGPGTRLTVL.

The chain links TRBV20-1 to TRBJ2-5, with D unresolved. The CDR3 covers 11 residues. V was trimmed by 6 bases and J by 4 bases, leaving 9 bases between them. In germline, CDR1 is DFQATT, CDR2 SNEGSKA (reference sequence). In DNA form, the CDR3 reads TGCAGTGCCCAACGAGGAGAGACCCAGTACTTC. Protein: CSAQRGETQYF.

This rearrangement joins TRBV13 to TRBJ1-1; TRBD1 agrees at 8 bases. The V gene end was trimmed by 5 bases and the J gene end by 6 bases; junction bases not matched to a gene: 20. CDR3 size: 18 residues. Germline V gene lookup returns CDR1 PRHDT and CDR2 FYEKMQ (reference sequence). The CDR3: CASSALGAGGRPNPEAFF. The CDR3 region has the DNA TGTGCCAGCAGCGCCCTGGGAGCAGGGGGCCGACCAAATCCTGAAGCTTTCTTT. The whole variable domain, filled in from reference TRBV13 and TRBJ1-1, reads AAGVIQSPRHLIKEKRETATLKCYPIPRHDTVYWYQQGPGQDPQFLISFYEKMQSDKGSIPDRFSAQQFSDYHSELNMSSLELGDSALYFCASSALGAGGRPNPEAFFGQGTRLTVV.

The chain is built from TRBV15 and TRBJ1-5; no definite D call. Trimming removed 8 bases from V and 0 bases from J, with 11 bases in between. Germline V lookup: CDR1 LNHNV, CDR2 YYDKDF (reference sequence). The CDR3 length is 14 residues. The CDR3 spells CATGTDNSNQPQHF. CDR3 nucleotide sequence: TGTGCCACCGGAACAGATAATAGCAATCAGCCCCAGCATTTT.

The chain is built from TRBV5-1 and TRBJ2-3; 10 bases map to TRBD1. The germline gives CDR1 SGHRS, CDR2 YFSETQ. The CDR3 is 15 amino acids. V was clipped by 0 bases and J by 6 bases; unmatched bases: 4. The CDR3: CASSLGQGAYDTQYF. DNA of the CDR3: TGCGCCAGCAGCTTGGGACAGGGGGCATACGATACGCAGTATTTT.